This passage covers 3 T cell receptor beta chains from one sample sequenced in a study of blood T cell repertoires in COVID-19. Assay: immunoSEQ multiplex PCR; the TCRdb copy retains only in-frame clones and omits some. The sample lists 200,000 to 250,000 clones, around 86% occurring once. The material sequenced was PBMCs or T cells enriched from blood (not recorded which). All receptors derive from a man aged 30 to 39 in a cohort exposed to, infected with or recovered from COVID-19 (not recorded which).

The genes are TRBV7-2 and TRBJ2-5; D may be TRBD2 (5 bases). Trimming took 5 bases from V and 3 from J, leaving 25 bases between them. This CDR3 contains 18 residues. CDR1 is SGHTA, CDR2 FQGNSA, per germline. The CDR3 coding sequence is TGTGCCAGCAGCCGTAGGCGGGCACCTTCAATCCTTAAAGAGACCCAGTACTTC. Translating it yields CASSRRRAPSILKETQYF.

This clone was counted once. The chain employs TRBV9 and TRBJ2-3; D call uncertain. This CDR3 comprises 17 residues. Between the trimmed V and J ends, which lost 0 bases and 1 base, there was a span of 15 bases. From germline, CDR1 is SGDLS and CDR2 YYNGEE. The CDR3 sequence is CASSVGSGLSGTDTQYF. The CDR3 DNA follows: TGTGCCAGCAGCGTAGGTAGTGGGTTGAGCGGCACAGATACGCAGTATTTT. The entire variable domain, with the rest obtained from reference TRBV9 and TRBJ2-3, is as follows: DSGVTQTPKHLITATGQRVTLRCSPRSGDLSVYWYQQSLDQGLQFLIQYYNGEERAKGNILERFSAQQFPDLHSELNLSSLELGDSALYFCASSVGSGLSGTDTQYFGPGTRLTVL.

This chain joins TRBV6-5 and TRBJ2-2; D possibly corresponds to TRBD1 (6 bases). Trimming left V 7 bases short and J 2 bases short, with 14 bases between. CDR1 and CDR2 (germline): MNHEY, SVGAGI. This CDR3 contains 15 residues. CDR3 loop: CASIPQGTNTGELFF. The CDR3 coding sequence is TGTGCCAGCATCCCACAGGGAACTAACACCGGGGAGCTGTTTTTT.